This T cell receptor (beta chain) was sequenced for a study of blood T cell repertoires in COVID-19. Study details: The study drew acute and convalescent COVID-19 samples from the United States, Italy and Spain. Sources were T cells, B-cell-depleted T cells, or PBMCs; the material itself was cDNA or gDNA.

CDR3 length equals 16 residues. Study processing details: Reference gene primer amplification in the assay estimated nucleated cell counts. Profiling relied on immunoSEQ multiplex PCR, and the TCRdb table lists in-frame clones only, not all of them. Clone size and V and J calls were adopted from that table, with D and trimming inferred from the DNA. The sample has around 70,000 clones, around 90% seen once; the top ten hold roughly 6%. The V and J genes are TRBV21-1 and TRBJ1-1. TRBV21-1 is termed a pseudogene. The sequence was collected from a human donor in a cohort sampled during active COVID-19. The source material was peripheral blood. This CDR3 reads CASSKVPREDGTEAFF. CDR3 in DNA: TGTGCCAGCAGCAAAGTCCCTCGGGAAGATGGCACTGAAGCTTTCTTT.